These 26 T cell receptor beta chains were sequenced from one sample in a study of cytomegalovirus exposure and HLA in healthy donors. TCRdb's table, derived via immunoSEQ multiplex PCR, lists solely in-frame clones and lacks some. The sample shows about 250,000 clones, 87% of them seen only once. Input material: PBMCs. These receptors were collected from a man aged 18 to 29 in good health and CMV-seronegative.

The rearrangement uses TRBV7-2 and TRBJ1-4; 7 nucleotides align to TRBD1. V dropped 3 bases and J dropped 4; count of bases not matched to a gene: 2. The germline V gene has CDR1 SGHTA and CDR2 FQGNSA. The length of the CDR3 is 14 residues. The CDR3 DNA follows: TGTGCCAGCAGCTTGACAGGGAGTAATGAAAAACTGTTTTTT. It yields the protein CASSLTGSNEKLFF.

The chain links TRBV7-9 to TRBJ2-3; D possibly corresponds to TRBD2 (6 bases). The CDR3 is 14 residues long. Trimming shortened V by 4 bases and J by 5 bases, and 13 bases separated the two germline ends. Germline V lookup: CDR1 SEHNR, CDR2 FQNEAQ (reference sequence). CDR3 protein: CASSCLACRDTQYF. The CDR3 DNA is TGTGCCAGCAGCTGCCTAGCGTGCAGAGATACGCAGTATTTT.

This chain links TRBV5-1 with TRBJ1-2, with 7 positions matching TRBD1. Trimming at V came to 5 bases and at J to 4 bases, leaving 8 bases not matched to a gene. The length of the CDR3 is 14 residues. Germline V gene data show CDR1 as SGHRS and CDR2 as YFSETQ. DNA for the CDR3: TGCGCCAGCAGTGGCATAGACAGGGTCTATGGCTACACCTTC. Translated: CASSGIDRVYGYTF.

The rearrangement links TRBV11-2 to TRBJ2-3; D perhaps matches TRBD1 (6 bases). Germline V lookup: CDR1 SGHAT, CDR2 FQNNGV. This CDR3 comprises 15 residues. V lost 1 base and J lost 1, with 9 bases in between. CDR3 region: CASSLAGDGTDTQYF. The CDR3 nucleotides read TGTGCCAGCAGCTTAGCAGGGGATGGCACAGATACGCAGTATTTT.

This chain connects TRBV5-5 to TRBJ2-7; possibly TRBD1 for D (5 bases). Trimming stripped 0 bases from V and 3 bases from J, with 10 bases between. The CDR3 consists of 14 residues. The V gene's germline CDR1 is SGHKS and CDR2 YYEKEE (reference sequence). CDR3 DNA sequence: TGTGCCAGCAGCTTGGCTGGAGACAGCTACGAGCAGTACTTC. This sequence encodes CASSLAGDSYEQYF. Variable domain in full (rest from reference TRBV5-5 and TRBJ2-7): DAGVTQSPTHLIKTRGQQVTLRCSPISGHKSVSWYQQVLGQGPQFIFQYYEKEERGRGNFPDRFSARQFPNYSSELNVNALLLGDSALYLCASSLAGDSYEQYFGPGTRLTVT.

This clone showed up just once. V and J are TRBV7-9 and TRBJ2-2; D unresolved. Germline assignment: CDR1 SEHNR and CDR2 FQNEAQ (reference sequence). This CDR3 has 15 amino acids. Between the trimmed V and J ends, which lost 5 bases and 1 base, there was a span of 11 bases. The CDR3 DNA is TGTGCCAGCAGCCTACAAACAGTGAACACCGGGGAGCTGTTTTTT. Translating gives CASSLQTVNTGELFF.

This chain joins TRBV29-1 and TRBJ1-1, with a weak D call TRBD1 (5 bases). CDR3 length equals 14 residues. The germline V and J ends were trimmed by 8 bases and 0 bases, with 16 bases remaining between them. Germline V gives CDR1 SQVTM, CDR2 ANQGSEA. The CDR3 sequence is CSTSKTVLNTEAFF. The CDR3 bases are TGCAGCACCAGCAAGACAGTATTGAACACTGAAGCTTTCTTT.

The chain recombines TRBV28 with TRBJ2-1, with a weak D call TRBD2 (6 bases). Germline CDR1 reads MDHEN; CDR2 reads SYDVKM. The CDR3 consists of 14 residues. Deletions cut 9 bases from V and 2 bases from J, with 14 bases between. The CDR3 loop is CASESPGAYNEQFF. CDR3 nucleotides: TGTGCCAGTGAATCCCCGGGAGCCTACAATGAGCAGTTCTTC.

The chain joins TRBV28 to TRBJ1-5, with D unresolved. Germline CDR1 MDHEN, CDR2 SYDVKM. The CDR3 runs 13 residues. Deletions cut 4 bases from V and 4 bases from J, with 8 bases between. CDR3 DNA: TGTGCCAGCAGTTACTCAAAGAATCAGCCCCAGCATTTT. Residues: CASSYSKNQPQHF.

The V and J genes are TRBV27 and TRBJ2-2, with 7 bases matching TRBD1. V lost 7 bases and J lost 6; bases outside the gene matches: 11. This CDR3 region has 15 residues. Germline V lookup: CDR1 MNHEY, CDR2 SMNVEV (reference sequence). This chain's CDR3 is CASTSTGIMAGELFF. DNA for the CDR3: TGTGCCAGCACCTCGACAGGGATAATGGCCGGGGAGCTGTTTTTT.

The chain combines TRBV29-1 with TRBJ2-7; 9 nucleotides line up with TRBD1. The trim removed 7 bases at V and 3 bases at J, leaving 7 bases unmatched. CDR1 and CDR2 (germline): SQVTM, ANQGSEA. The CDR3 loop spans 13 amino acids. Written as DNA, the CDR3 is TGCAGCGCCTTGACAGGGGGGCTCTACGAGCAGTACTTC. As protein: CSALTGGLYEQYF.

The chain employs TRBV28 and TRBJ1-2, with a tentative D call TRBD1 (5 bases). Deletions cut 6 bases from V and 4 bases from J, with 21 bases between. Germline CDR1 and CDR2: MDHEN and SYDVKM. The CDR3 extends over 16 amino acids. In DNA form, the CDR3 reads TGTGCCAGCAGATCCTTGGCAGGGAAAGGGCTCTATGGCTACACCTTC. This codes for CASRSLAGKGLYGYTF.

CDR3 loop: CASRHSGTGNTEAFF. The CDR3 DNA sequence: TGTGCCAGCAGGCATTCCGGGACAGGGAACACTGAAGCTTTCTTT. This sequence joins TRBV6-5 and TRBJ1-1, with 8 bases identical to TRBD1. Per the germline V gene, CDR1 is MNHEY and CDR2 is SVGAGI. The CDR3 covers 15 residues. V lost 6 bases to trimming and J lost 1 base; unmatched junction nucleotides: 7.

A remark on this clone: This sample includes further DNA sequences coding for the same CDR3. This chain joins TRBV28 and TRBJ2-3; D unresolved. The CDR3 length is 11 residues. Germline CDR1 and CDR2: MDHEN and SYDVKM. V lost 2 bases, J lost 6 bases, and 3 bases lay in between. CDR3 sequence: CASSLLDTQYF. In DNA form, the CDR3 reads TGTGCCAGCAGTTTACTGGATACGCAGTATTTT. The full variable domain, with the rest looked up from reference TRBV28 and TRBJ2-3, is DVKVTQSSRYLVKRTGEKVFLECVQDMDHENMFWYRQDPGLGLRLIYFSYDVKMKEKGDIPEGYSVSREKKERFSLILESASTNQTSMYLCASSLLDTQYFGPGTRLTVL.

V usage is TRBV5-6 and J usage is TRBJ1-3; 9 bases agree with TRBD1. Trimming removed 2 bases from V and 2 bases from J; junction bases left unmatched: 8. The CDR3 is made up of 17 amino acids. In germline, CDR1 is SGHDT, CDR2 YYEEEE. In nucleotides, the CDR3 is TGTGCCAGCAGCTTTATGTTCGGGACAGGGCCTGGAAACACCATATATTTT. Its translation is CASSFMFGTGPGNTIYF.

The chain recombines TRBV6-5 with TRBJ2-3, with 11 bases lining up with TRBD2. V lost 5 bases and J lost 2; bases outside the gene matches: 3. CDR3 size: 15 residues. Germline-derived CDR1 and CDR2 are MNHEY and SVGAGI. The CDR3 loop reads CASSRGLAVTDTQYF. The CDR3 coding sequence is TGTGCCAGCAGTAGGGGACTAGCGGTCACAGATACGCAGTATTTT.

The chain has TRBV14 and TRBJ2-2, with no clear D. This CDR3 is 15 amino acids long. CDR1 and CDR2 (germline): SGHDN, FVKESK. Trimming took 3 bases from V and 0 from J, leaving 8 bases between them. The CDR3 DNA sequence: TGTGCCAGCAGCCAGCGTTCCCCGAACACCGGGGAGCTGTTTTTT. Amino acids: CASSQRSPNTGELFF.

The chain is built from TRBV4-3 and TRBJ1-2; D is perhaps TRBD1 (5 bases). V lost 0 bases to trimming and J lost 1 base, with 15 bases between them. The CDR3 is 17 amino acids. Germline V gene data show CDR1 as LGHNA and CDR2 as YSLEER. The CDR3 reads CASSQDRTGLSNYGYTF. Written as DNA, the CDR3 is TGCGCCAGCAGCCAAGATAGAACGGGACTGAGTAACTATGGCTACACCTTC.

The chain links TRBV7-2 to TRBJ2-1; D is possibly TRBD2 (5 bases). The ends were cut back, 2 bases at V and 6 bases at J, with 11 bases in the middle. The CDR3 is 14 residues long. Germline V CDR1 and CDR2: SGHTA, FQGNSA. This CDR3 reads CASSLNLAPNEQFF. For the CDR3, the DNA is TGTGCCAGCAGCTTAAATCTAGCACCCAATGAGCAGTTCTTC. Variable domain in full (rest from reference TRBV7-2 and TRBJ2-1): GAGVSQSPSNKVTEKGKDVELRCDPISGHTALYWYRQSLGQGLEFLIYFQGNSAPDKSGLPSDRFSAERTGGSVSTLTIQRTQQEDSAVYLCASSLNLAPNEQFFGPGTRLTVL.

This chain connects TRBV4-1 to TRBJ1-5; the D is unclear. The CDR3 sequence is 14 residues long. The V end lost 0 bases, the J end lost 9 bases, and 12 bases lay between the germline ends. Germline V gene sequence: CDR1 MGHRA, CDR2 YSYEKL. Here the CDR3 DNA reads TGCGCCAGCAGCCAAGATGGGGTGGGAGGGCCCCAGCATTTT. Protein sequence: CASSQDGVGGPQHF.

This rearrangement joins TRBV7-9 to TRBJ2-7; D uncertain. The CDR3 is 12 residues long. Per germline, CDR1 SEHNR and CDR2 FQNEAQ (reference sequence). V was clipped by 3 bases and J by 3 bases, with 6 bases between them. The CDR3, as DNA: TGTGCCAGCAGCTTGTTCAGCTACGAGCAGTACTTC. This gives the protein CASSLFSYEQYF.

This clone appeared a few times. This sequence joins TRBV5-1 and TRBJ2-7; 7 nucleotides line up with TRBD2. V shed 7 bases, J shed 0 bases, and the junction held 4 bases outside the gene matches. Looked up from germline, CDR1 is SGHRS and CDR2 is YFSETQ. The CDR3 totals 13 residues. CDR3 region: CASRLAASYEQYF. CDR3 DNA sequence: TGCGCCAGCCGCCTAGCGGCCTCCTACGAGCAGTACTTC.

This clone was counted once. This chain links TRBV6-5 with TRBJ1-3; D possibly corresponds to TRBD1 (5 bases). Between the trimmed V and J ends, which lost 6 bases and 3 bases, there was a span of 9 bases. The CDR3 runs to 13 residues. In germline, CDR1 is MNHEY, CDR2 SVGAGI. The CDR3 sequence: CASSRVIGNTIYF. The CDR3, as DNA: TGTGCCAGCAGCAGGGTCATTGGAAACACCATATATTTT.

V usage is TRBV5-4 and J usage is TRBJ1-2, with TRBD1 as a possible D gene (5 bases). Germline CDR1 reads SGHNT; CDR2 reads YYREEE (reference sequence). The CDR3 consists of 12 residues. V was trimmed by 4 bases and J by 10 bases, leaving 14 bases between them. The CDR3 spells CASSIDQGPYTF. As DNA, the CDR3 is TGTGCCAGCAGCATCGACCAGGGCCCCTACACCTTC.

This chain connects TRBV25-1 to TRBJ1-1; D unclear. This CDR3 is 15 amino acids long. CDR1 is MGHDK, CDR2 SYGVNS, per germline. The V gene lost 1 base and the J gene lost 6 bases, with 15 bases spanning the gap. This CDR3 reads CASSELGGRRPEAFF. CDR3 nucleotide sequence: TGTGCCAGCAGTGAATTGGGAGGGAGGCGCCCTGAAGCTTTCTTT.

CDR3 sequence (DNA): TGTGCCAGCTCACCACGGCAGGACAATGAGCAGTTCTTC. It codes for CASSPRQDNEQFF. The chain is built from TRBV18 and TRBJ2-1; no clear D. Germline-derived CDR1 and CDR2 are KGHSH and LQKENI. The V end lost 1 base, the J end lost 5 bases, and 6 bases lay between the germline ends. The CDR3 covers 13 residues.